The 24 T cell receptor beta chains presented below share a single source sample, sequenced in a study. Via MiXCR, TCRdb re-called the RT-PCR reads, giving one row per CDR3 protein. The table lists 550,000 to 750,000 distinct CDR3 sequences, approximately 14% of them singletons. What was sequenced was memory CD4+ T cells from blood. These receptors all stem from a female donor in good health, serving as a healthy control.

The rearrangement uses TRBV7-2 and TRBJ2-1; the D is unclear. Germline lookup yields CDR1 SGHTA and CDR2 FQGNSA. The germline V and J ends were trimmed by 0 bases and 9 bases, with 9 bases remaining between them. The CDR3 runs to 13 residues. CDR3 region: CASSLAAFGEQFF. For the CDR3, the DNA is TGTGCCAGCAGCTTAGCGGCCTTTGGTGAGCAGTTCTTC.

This clonotype turned up a few times. The chain employs TRBV7-9 and TRBJ1-1, with unresolved D. This CDR3 is 13 amino acids long. The germline V gene has CDR1 SEHNR and CDR2 FQNEAQ (reference sequence). The V end lost 0 bases, the J end lost 5 bases, and 7 bases lay between the germline ends. DNA for the CDR3: TGTGCCAGCAGCTTAGCGGGTTGGACTGAAGCTTTCTTT. Protein sequence: CASSLAGWTEAFF.

This clonotype was found many times. This chain links TRBV5-1 with TRBJ2-7, with 9 bases aligning to TRBD2. CDR1 and CDR2 (germline): SGHRS, YFSETQ. The CDR3 is made up of 14 amino acids. With 2 bases clipped from V and 5 bases from J, the junction kept 5 bases outside the gene matches. CDR3: CASSLRLAANEQYF. The DNA for the CDR3 is TGCGCCAGCAGCTTACGACTAGCGGCCAACGAGCAGTACTTC.

The chain links TRBV18 to TRBJ1-4; D possibly corresponds to TRBD1 (6 bases). CDR1 and CDR2 from the germline V gene are KGHSH and LQKENI. The CDR3 extends over 15 amino acids. Trimming left V 5 bases short and J 0 bases short, with 10 bases between. The CDR3 DNA is TGTGCCAGCTCAAGACAGGAGGCAACTAATGAAAAACTGTTTTTT. As protein: CASSRQEATNEKLFF.

The chain has TRBV18 and TRBJ2-1; 10 bases line up with TRBD2. After removal of 0 bases from V and 5 bases from J, the junction contained 4 bases not matched to a gene. CDR3 length: 16 residues. Per the germline V gene, CDR1 is KGHSH and CDR2 is LQKENI. CDR3: CASSPPLAGLNNEQFF. The CDR3 region has the DNA TGTGCCAGCTCACCACCACTAGCGGGACTAAACAATGAGCAGTTCTTC.

Only a few counts were recorded for this clonotype. This chain joins TRBV5-1 and TRBJ1-1; 11 positions agree with TRBD1. Trimming cost V 4 bases and J 4 bases; bases outside gene matches: 6. CDR1 is SGHRS, CDR2 YFSETQ, per germline. The CDR3 contains 15 residues. The CDR3 protein is CASSRDRGVGTEAFF. As DNA, the CDR3 is TGCGCCAGCAGCCGGGACAGGGGGGTGGGCACTGAAGCTTTCTTT.

The rearrangement links TRBV5-1 to TRBJ2-7; 7 nucleotides agree with TRBD1. CDR3 length: 15 amino acids. Germline values: CDR1 SGHRS, CDR2 YFSETQ. The ends lost 5 bases at V and 4 bases at J; junction bases unmatched: 12. For the CDR3, the DNA is TGCGCCAGCAGATCCGGGACAGCCTTATTTTACGAGCAGTACTTC. Protein product: CASRSGTALFYEQYF.

This clonotype has a count of ten or more. The chain recombines TRBV20-1 with TRBJ1-1, with unresolved D. Germline assignment: CDR1 DFQATT and CDR2 SNEGSKA (reference sequence). Trimming took off 5 bases at V and 1 base at J, with 14 bases between the two ends. The CDR3 totals 14 residues. CDR3 loop: CSAPSPWGNTEAFF. Written as DNA, the CDR3 is TGCAGTGCTCCCAGCCCGTGGGGGAACACTGAAGCTTTCTTT.

This clonotype was recorded a few times. V gene TRBV21-1 combines with J gene TRBJ2-7. TRBV21-1 is described as a pseudogene. This CDR3 is built from 14 residues. The CDR3 loop reads CASSGVDRSYEQYF. The CDR3 nucleotides read TGTGCCAGCAGTGGTGTCGACCGGTCCTACGAGCAGTACTTC.

The V gene is TRBV5-1, the J gene TRBJ1-6; a weak D match, TRBD1 (6 bases). V lost 5 bases, J lost 0 bases, and 15 bases lay in between. CDR1 and CDR2 from the germline V gene are SGHRS and YFSETQ. CDR3 size: 17 residues. The CDR3 loop reads CASRQDSLSSYNSPLHF. The CDR3 nucleotides read TGCGCCAGCAGGCAGGACAGCCTCAGCTCCTATAATTCACCCCTCCACTTT.

The chain uses TRBV6-1 and TRBJ1-1, with D unclear. This CDR3 is 13 amino acids long. Germline values: CDR1 MNHNS, CDR2 SASEGT. Deletions cut 8 bases from V and 0 bases from J, with 10 bases between. The chain's CDR3 is CASQNTMNTEAFF. The DNA of the CDR3 is TGTGCCAGCCAAAATACGATGAACACTGAAGCTTTCTTT.

This clonotype was counted at least ten times. J is TRBJ2-7 and V is TRBV28; possibly TRBD1 or TRBD2 for D (5 bases each). CDR1 and CDR2 (germline): MDHEN, SYDVKM. The CDR3 has 13 residues. Trimming shortened V by 7 bases and J by 5 bases, and 15 bases separated the two germline ends. CDR3 amino acids: CASNRGSGHEQYF. DNA for the CDR3: TGTGCCAGCAATAGAGGGTCGGGGCACGAGCAGTACTTC.

The gene calls are TRBV6-5 and TRBJ1-1; D uncertain. This CDR3 has 14 residues. Germline V CDR1 and CDR2: MNHEY, SVGAGI. The CDR3 bases are TGTGCTATTCGACCAGTCGGAATGAACACTGAAGCTTTCTTT. Its translation: CAIRPVGMNTEAFF.

This clonotype has only a few counts. In DNA form, the CDR3 reads TGTGCCAGCAGCATACTAGGTTTGGGGGCGGATGGCTACACCTTC. Amino acid sequence: CASSILGLGADGYTF. The gene calls are TRBV11-2 and TRBJ1-2; D possibly corresponds to TRBD1 (6 bases). CDR1 and CDR2 (germline): SGHAT, FQNNGV. Trimming cost V 5 bases and J 6 bases, with 19 bases left between them. The length of the CDR3 is 15 residues.

There are many counts of this clonotype. This chain joins TRBV20-1 and TRBJ2-2; D is ambiguous. The CDR3 has 14 amino acids. Germline CDR1 is DFQATT and CDR2 is SNEGSKA (reference sequence). The germline V and J ends were trimmed by 3 bases and 1 base, with 9 bases remaining between them. This CDR3 is CSASGLKNTGELFF. As DNA, the CDR3 is TGCAGTGCTAGTGGGCTGAAGAACACCGGGGAGCTGTTTTTT.

This clonotype was detected only a few times. The rearrangement links TRBV7-9 to TRBJ1-1, with D tentatively TRBD1 (6 bases). V gave up 6 bases and J gave up 1 base, with 9 bases separating them. The V gene's germline CDR1 is SEHNR and CDR2 FQNEAQ (reference sequence). The CDR3 loop spans 13 amino acids. The chain's CDR3 is CASRYRANTEAFF. DNA of the CDR3: TGTGCCAGCAGATACAGGGCGAACACTGAAGCTTTCTTT.

The V gene is TRBV9, the J gene TRBJ2-1; no clear D gene. The CDR3 spans 16 residues. The V end lost 1 base, the J end lost 4 bases, and 15 bases lay between the germline ends. Looked up from germline, CDR1 is SGDLS and CDR2 is YYNGEE. This CDR3 is CASSVFSYESYNEQFF. CDR3 nucleotide sequence: TGTGCCAGCAGCGTATTCTCTTACGAAAGTTACAATGAGCAGTTCTTC.

This clonotype came up many times. The rearrangement uses TRBV6-5 and TRBJ2-7; D call uncertain. CDR3 length: 11 amino acids. Looked up from germline, CDR1 is MNHEY and CDR2 is SVGAGI. V was pared by 6 bases and J by 7 bases, with 10 bases between. CDR3 region: CASSLLGEQYF. DNA for the CDR3: TGTGCCAGCAGCCTTTTGGGGGAGCAGTACTTC.

The genes are TRBV20-1 and TRBJ1-5; D gene uncertain. CDR1 is DFQATT and CDR2 is SNEGSKA in the germline V gene (reference sequence). The CDR3 is 16 amino acids. V lost 0 bases, J lost 3 bases, and 15 bases lay in between. CDR3 sequence reads: CSARDAVLGYNQPQHF. The CDR3 bases are TGCAGTGCTAGAGATGCAGTCTTAGGATACAATCAGCCCCAGCATTTT.

Notes on this clonotype: The junction and the germline gene differ at one end; a read error may be behind it. The CDR3 region has the DNA TGTGCTAGCAGCTTAGTGGTGGAAGTCGTTGGGGATTCACCCCTCCACTTT. It codes for CASSLVVEVVGDSPLHF. The chain combines TRBV7-7 with TRBJ1-6; unclear D gene. CDR1 and CDR2 from the germline V gene are SSHAT and FNYEAQ (reference sequence). The CDR3 runs 17 residues.

V is TRBV5-6 and J is TRBJ1-3; tentatively, D is TRBD1 (5 bases). This CDR3 is built from 16 residues. Trimming shortened V by 0 bases and J by 1 base, and 11 bases separated the two germline ends. Germline CDR1 reads SGHDT; CDR2 reads YYEEEE. CDR3 sequence: CASSLEGAGSGNTIYF. The CDR3 bases are TGTGCCAGCAGCTTGGAAGGCGCAGGGTCTGGAAACACCATATATTTT. The full variable domain, with the rest looked up from reference TRBV5-6 and TRBJ1-3, is DAGVTQSPTHLIKTRGQQVTLRCSPKSGHDTVSWYQQALGQGPQFIFQYYEEEERQRGNFPDRFSGHQFPNYSSELNVNALLLGDSALYLCASSLEGAGSGNTIYFGEGSWLTVV.

The CDR3 DNA reads TGTGCCAGCAGCTTCTTTGCGGAGCCAACCACAGATACGCAGTATTTT. Translating it yields CASSFFAEPTTDTQYF. The chain links TRBV5-6 to TRBJ2-3; D is unresolved. Germline loops: CDR1 SGHDT, CDR2 YYEEEE. The CDR3 is 16 residues long. V shed 2 bases and J shed 2 bases, with 15 bases lying between them.

Ten or more counts support this clonotype. The germline gene is not matched at one end of the junction; a read error may be the cause. V gene TRBV12-3 or TRBV12-4 combines with J gene TRBJ2-7, with 10 bases fitting TRBD2. This CDR3 has 15 residues. CDR3: CASSLAGGRSYEQYF. CDR3 DNA sequence: TGTGCCAGCAGCTTAGCGGGGGGCCGCTCCTACGAGCAGTACTTC.

The table lists this clonotype with a few counts. V is TRBV20-1 and J is TRBJ1-1, with D tentatively TRBD1 (6 bases). The length of the CDR3 is 11 residues. Germline V gene lookup returns CDR1 DFQATT and CDR2 SNEGSKA (reference sequence). Between the trimmed V and J ends, which lost 3 bases and 6 bases, there was a span of 8 bases. DNA for the CDR3: TGCAGTGCTAGCCGGACAGCTGAAGCTTTCTTT. This translates into CSASRTAEAFF.